The 25 T cell receptor beta chains given below trace back to one sample, sequenced in a study of human T cells and chemical hapten exposure (dated by TCRdb to the early 2020s). Preparation of the library involved RACE. Reads for this sample came from a NextSeq 500. TCRdb handled the public reads itself, with Q25 trimming in fastp and clone calling in MiXCR, and kept productive beta chains. Each CDR3 protein gets just one entry, which takes the most common genes and DNA from the rows behind it. This sample comprises some 77,000 distinct CDR3 sequences, 8.6% of them detected only once. The top ten constitute about 1.8% of the sample. Explained via the paper, the time point label denotes: healthy volunteer bleed at 6 weeks. Total RNA was isolated from unfractionated whole blood collected in Tempus Blood RNA tubes. Sequences were obtained from whole blood. These receptors originate from a female donor in good health. Some clones in this sample may be carry-over from other donors' samples.

At least ten counts were recorded for this clonotype. The gene calls are TRBV4-2 and TRBJ2-7; D is uncertain. Germline values: CDR1 LGHNA, CDR2 YNFKEQ. V lost 0 bases and J 3 bases, leaving 12 bases between the germline ends. There are 15 residues in the CDR3. DNA for the CDR3: TGTGCCAGCAGCCAAGATGTGGGCAGTTTCTACGAGCAGTACTTC. It yields the protein CASSQDVGSFYEQYF.

The chain recombines TRBV7-2 with TRBJ2-4; a weak D match, TRBD1 (6 bases). The CDR3 spans 16 residues. Trimming shortened V by 7 bases and J by 0 bases, and 16 bases separated the two germline ends. The V gene's germline CDR1 is SGHTA and CDR2 FQGNSA. CDR3 protein: CASTRGQNLAKNIQYF. DNA for the CDR3: TGTGCCAGCACCAGAGGACAGAATCTAGCCAAAAACATTCAGTACTTC.

The CDR3 loop reads CASSLVSGEQYF. In nucleotides, the CDR3 is TGCGCCAGCAGCTTGGTGAGCGGCGAGCAGTACTTC. V usage is TRBV5-1 and J usage is TRBJ2-7, with D perhaps matching TRBD2 (5 bases). The V and J ends lost 0 bases and 6 bases respectively, with 7 bases between them. The CDR3 totals 12 residues. Germline CDR1 reads SGHRS; CDR2 reads YFSETQ.

A word on this clonotype: A single base separates this from a much larger clone, so it may be a read error. This rearrangement joins TRBV20-1 to TRBJ2-7; either TRBD1 or TRBD2 may fit D (5 bases each). From germline, CDR1 is DFQATT and CDR2 SNEGSKA (reference sequence). The CDR3 extends over 13 amino acids. As DNA, the CDR3 is TGCAGTGCTAGACGGGGCAGAGACTACAAGCAGTACTTC. Amino acids: CSARRGRDYKQYF.

At least ten counts were recorded for this clonotype. This sequence joins TRBV21-1 and TRBJ2-3; the DNA was not compared with TRBD1, the D call given in the table. TRBV21-1 is annotated as a pseudogene. CDR3 length: 16 amino acids. Written as DNA, the CDR3 is TGTGCCAGCAGCAAGGGAGACAGACTAAACACAGATACGCAGTATTTT. Translation: CASSKGDRLNTDTQYF.

In this sample, this clonotype turned up a few times. The chain carries TRBV27 and TRBJ2-3; D is perhaps TRBD1 (6 bases). This CDR3 has 15 amino acids. The germline V and J ends were trimmed by 6 bases and 1 base, with 14 bases remaining between them. Germline V lookup: CDR1 MNHEY, CDR2 SMNVEV (reference sequence). CDR3 amino acids: CASRRRGTGTDTQYF. The CDR3 region has the DNA TGTGCCAGCAGACGAAGGGGGACGGGCACAGATACGCAGTATTTT.

This clonotype was picked up a small number of times. The chain joins TRBV2 to TRBJ1-1; D gene uncertain. V lost 8 bases and J lost 1, with 14 bases in between. Looked up from germline, CDR1 is SNHLY and CDR2 is FYNNEI. The length of the CDR3 is 14 residues. CDR3 in DNA: TGTGCCAGCCGCCCCAAACGGGGGAACACTGAAGCTTTCTTT. Translated: CASRPKRGNTEAFF.

This clonotype showed up many times. The rearrangement joins TRBV20-1 to TRBJ2-7; possible D gene TRBD1, 6 bases. V gave up 0 bases and J gave up 3 bases, with 18 bases separating them. The V gene's germline CDR1 is DFQATT and CDR2 SNEGSKA (reference sequence). The CDR3 covers 16 residues. This CDR3 reads CSARDPRTVHHYEQYF. The CDR3 DNA reads as TGCAGTGCTAGAGATCCCAGGACAGTCCACCACTACGAGCAGTACTTC.

The gene calls are TRBV7-7 and TRBJ2-3; D not certain. The CDR3 has 13 amino acids. Trimming left V 1 base short and J 6 bases short, with 8 bases between. Per germline, CDR1 SSHAT and CDR2 FNYEAQ (reference sequence). The CDR3 sequence: CASSLGKGDTQYF. The CDR3 DNA reads TGTGCCAGCAGCTTAGGAAAGGGTGATACGCAGTATTTT.

There are a few counts of this clonotype. The chain uses TRBV20-1 and TRBJ2-7; TRBD1 matches 7 bases. The trim removed 4 bases at V and 5 bases at J, leaving 14 bases unmatched. CDR1 DFQATT and CDR2 SNEGSKA come from the germline V gene (reference sequence). CDR3 length: 15 amino acids. The chain's CDR3 is CSATGLGQGDNEQYF. Written as DNA, the CDR3 is TGCAGTGCTACCGGTTTGGGGCAGGGGGACAACGAGCAGTACTTC.

This chain uses TRBV7-8 with TRBJ1-6; 7 nucleotides align to TRBD1. The germline CDR1 and CDR2 sequences are SGHVS and FQNEAQ. The CDR3 loop spans 15 amino acids. V gave up 0 bases and J gave up 14 bases; unmatched junction bases: 10. CDR3 in amino acids: CASSLAQKGGGTLHF. In DNA form, the CDR3 reads TGTGCCAGCAGCTTAGCGCAGAAGGGAGGGGGCACCCTCCACTTT.

In this sample, this clonotype turned up many times. The V call is TRBV18, the J call TRBJ1-2; D is unclear. The CDR3 covers 12 residues. Germline lookup yields CDR1 KGHSH and CDR2 LQKENI. The germline V and J ends were trimmed by 2 bases and 10 bases, with 11 bases remaining between them. The CDR3 DNA follows: TGTGCCAGCTCACCAGCAGACTCCCCCTACACCTTC. Translation gives CASSPADSPYTF.

This clonotype occurred many times. The V gene is TRBV18, the J gene TRBJ2-5; TRBD1 agrees at 12 bases. The CDR3 runs to 16 residues. V shed 5 bases and J 3 bases; nucleotides not matched to a gene: 7. Germline V gene lookup returns CDR1 KGHSH and CDR2 LQKENI. The CDR3 DNA reads as TGTGCCAGCTCAAACCCCGGGACAGGGGGCGAAGAGACCCAGTACTTC. It codes for CASSNPGTGGEETQYF.

This clonotype showed up many times. The chain links TRBV5-1 to TRBJ1-1; no firm D call. Trimming pared 2 bases from V and 6 bases from J, leaving 11 bases between. Germline CDR1 reads SGHRS; CDR2 reads YFSETQ. The CDR3 is 13 residues long. Here the CDR3 reads CASSFDGIAEAFF. CDR3 nucleotides: TGCGCCAGCAGCTTTGATGGGATCGCTGAAGCTTTCTTT.

The chain links TRBV21-1 to TRBJ1-2. TRBV21-1 is shown as a pseudogene. The CDR3 loop spans 13 amino acids. The CDR3 is CASRQAANYGYTF. The CDR3 nucleotides are TGTGCCAGCCGTCAAGCGGCTAACTATGGCTACACCTTC.

The gene calls are TRBV5-1 and TRBJ2-7; perhaps TRBD2 as D (7 bases). CDR1 is SGHRS and CDR2 is YFSETQ in the germline V gene. The CDR3 has 14 residues. Trimming took 4 bases from V and 2 from J, leaving 13 bases between them. The CDR3 region is CASSKGGGPYEQYF. The DNA of the CDR3 is TGCGCCAGCAGCAAGGGGGGGGGACCCTACGAGCAGTACTTC.

This clonotype has at least ten counts. The chain carries TRBV4-3 and TRBJ1-1; TRBD1 matches at 9 bases. Trimming removed 0 bases from V and 6 bases from J; junction bases left unmatched: 8. Germline V gives CDR1 LGHNA, CDR2 YSLEER. This CDR3 region has 16 residues. CDR3 sequence reads: CASSQEQGAKRAEAFF. CDR3 in DNA: TGCGCCAGCAGCCAAGAACAGGGGGCTAAACGTGCTGAAGCTTTCTTT.

The chain employs TRBV7-2 and TRBJ2-3; D might be TRBD2 (7 bases). The V and J ends lost 1 base and 8 bases respectively, with 19 bases between them. CDR1 is SGHTA, CDR2 FQGNSA, per germline. This CDR3 region has 16 residues. CDR3 DNA sequence: TGTGCCAGCAGCTTAGATAGGGGGGGGGCCGACGGTACGCAGTATTTT. This encodes CASSLDRGGADGTQYF.

Ten or more counts support this clonotype. The chain joins TRBV28 to TRBJ1-5; D remains ambiguous. V was cut by 4 bases and J by 7 bases, with 11 bases left in between. The CDR3 runs to 13 residues. Looked up from germline, CDR1 is MDHEN and CDR2 is SYDVKM. The CDR3 region is CASSSAMGQPQHF. In DNA, the CDR3 is TGTGCCAGCAGTTCCGCAATGGGGCAGCCCCAGCATTTT.

This clonotype was observed many times. The gene calls are TRBV20-1 and TRBJ1-5; 7 bases match TRBD1. The CDR3 is made up of 15 amino acids. Germline V gives CDR1 DFQATT, CDR2 SNEGSKA (reference sequence). The V segment lost 6 bases and the J segment 1 base; nucleotides outside the gene matches: 9. CDR3 residues: CSALDRVSSNQPQHF. The CDR3 DNA reads TGCAGTGCCCTAGACAGGGTTTCGAGCAATCAGCCCCAGCATTTT.

The J gene is TRBJ2-3, the V gene TRBV18; TRBD1 aligns across 7 bases. The germline CDR1 and CDR2 sequences are KGHSH and LQKENI. The V and J ends lost 1 base and 2 bases, in that order; junction bases with no gene match: 3. The CDR3 runs to 15 residues. CDR3 sequence reads: CASSPRGTDTDTQYF. DNA for the CDR3: TGTGCCAGCTCACCACGGGGGACAGACACAGATACGCAGTATTTT.

The chain uses TRBV15 and TRBJ1-5; 9 positions match TRBD1. With V trimmed by 2 bases and J by 7 bases, 6 bases remained unmatched. This CDR3 is built from 15 residues. In germline, CDR1 is LNHNV, CDR2 YYDKDF (reference sequence). The CDR3 region has the DNA TGTGCCACCAGCAGACAGGGACAGGGTGGCCAGCCCCAGCATTTT. Amino acids: CATSRQGQGGQPQHF.

At least ten counts were recorded for this clonotype. The chain couples TRBV2 to TRBJ2-3, with TRBD1 identical over 9 bases. CDR3 size: 16 residues. Unmatched junction bases numbered 10, after V lost 6 bases and J lost 3 bases. Germline CDR1 and CDR2: SNHLY and FYNNEI. The CDR3 DNA is TGTGCCAGCAGACGTCTGGGACAGGGAGGGACAGATACGCAGTATTTT. Its protein product is CASRRLGQGGTDTQYF.

This clonotype was counted at least ten times. This chain's CDR3 is CASRLAGGDSYEQYF. CDR3 in DNA: TGTGCCAGCAGACTAGCGGGGGGGGATTCCTACGAGCAGTACTTC. The rearrangement uses TRBV12-3 or TRBV12-4 and TRBJ2-7, with 13 bases identical to TRBD2. V lost 6 bases and J lost 1; bases outside the gene matches: 3. The length of the CDR3 is 15 residues.

This rearrangement joins TRBV3-1 to TRBJ2-5, with D unclear. The germline V gene encodes CDR1 LGHDT and CDR2 YNNKEL (reference sequence). There are 11 residues in the CDR3. Trimming removed 4 bases at V and 7 bases at J, with 7 bases between. CDR3 coding DNA: TGTGCCAGCAGCCGTATAGGGACCCAGTACTTC. This translates into CASSRIGTQYF.